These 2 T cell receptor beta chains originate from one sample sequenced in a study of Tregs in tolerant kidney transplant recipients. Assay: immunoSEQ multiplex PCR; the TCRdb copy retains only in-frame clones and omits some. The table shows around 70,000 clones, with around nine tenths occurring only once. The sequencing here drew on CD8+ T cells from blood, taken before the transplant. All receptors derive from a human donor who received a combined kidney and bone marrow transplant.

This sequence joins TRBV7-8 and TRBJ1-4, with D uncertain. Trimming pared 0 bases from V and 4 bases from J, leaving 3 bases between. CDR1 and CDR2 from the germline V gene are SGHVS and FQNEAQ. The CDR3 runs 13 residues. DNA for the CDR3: TGTGCCAGCAGCTTAGCCTATAATGAAAAACTGTTTTTT. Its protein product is CASSLAYNEKLFF.

The CDR3 loop reads CASSLGPGQAGGYTF. Here the CDR3 DNA reads TGTGCCAGCAGCTTAGGCCCGGGACAGGCTGGTGGCTACACCTTC. The rearrangement links TRBV7-6 to TRBJ1-2; 8 bases fit TRBD1. Germline V gene data show CDR1 as SGHVS and CDR2 as FNYEAQ. CDR3 size: 15 residues. J gave up 7 bases and V 1 base, and 8 bases lay outside the gene matches.